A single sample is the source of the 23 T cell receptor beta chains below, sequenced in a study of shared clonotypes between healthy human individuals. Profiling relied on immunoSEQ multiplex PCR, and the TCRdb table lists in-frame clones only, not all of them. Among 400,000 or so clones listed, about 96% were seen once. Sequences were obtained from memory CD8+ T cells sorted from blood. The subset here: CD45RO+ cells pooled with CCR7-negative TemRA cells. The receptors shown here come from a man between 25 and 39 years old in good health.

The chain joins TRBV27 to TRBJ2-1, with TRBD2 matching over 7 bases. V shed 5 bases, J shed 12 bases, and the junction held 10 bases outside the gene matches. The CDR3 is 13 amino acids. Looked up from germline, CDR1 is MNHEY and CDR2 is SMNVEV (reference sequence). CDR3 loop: CASSLGLDGRQFF. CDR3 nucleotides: TGTGCCAGCAGTCTCGGACTAGACGGCCGGCAGTTCTTC.

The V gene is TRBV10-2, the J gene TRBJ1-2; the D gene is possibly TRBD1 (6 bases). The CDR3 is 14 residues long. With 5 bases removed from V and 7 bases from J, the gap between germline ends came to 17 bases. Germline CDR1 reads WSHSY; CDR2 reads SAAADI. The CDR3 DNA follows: TGCGCCAGCAGTTTACCTCGTGGGGGCGGTGGCTACACCTTC. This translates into CASSLPRGGGGYTF.

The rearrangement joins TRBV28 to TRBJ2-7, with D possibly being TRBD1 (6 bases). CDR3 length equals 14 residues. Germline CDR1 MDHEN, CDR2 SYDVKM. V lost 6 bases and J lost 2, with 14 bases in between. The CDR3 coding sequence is TGTGCCAGCAGAGACTACAGGGCCACCTACGAGCAGTACTTC. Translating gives CASRDYRATYEQYF. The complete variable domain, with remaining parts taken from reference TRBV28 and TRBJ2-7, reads DVKVTQSSRYLVKRTGEKVFLECVQDMDHENMFWYRQDPGLGLRLIYFSYDVKMKEKGDIPEGYSVSREKKERFSLILESASTNQTSMYLCASRDYRATYEQYFGPGTRLTVT.

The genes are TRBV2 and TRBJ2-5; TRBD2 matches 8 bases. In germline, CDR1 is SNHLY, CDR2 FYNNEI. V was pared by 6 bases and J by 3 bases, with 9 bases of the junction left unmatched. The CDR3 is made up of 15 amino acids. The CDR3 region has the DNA TGTGCCAGCAGGGATGGGACTAGACTTGAAGAGACCCAGTACTTC. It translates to CASRDGTRLEETQYF.

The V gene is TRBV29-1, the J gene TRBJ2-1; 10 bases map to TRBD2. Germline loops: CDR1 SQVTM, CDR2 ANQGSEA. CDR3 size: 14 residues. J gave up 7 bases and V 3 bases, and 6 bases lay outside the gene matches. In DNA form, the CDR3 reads TGCAGCGTTGATGCTAGCGGGAGCGGTAATGAGCAGTTCTTC. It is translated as CSVDASGSGNEQFF.

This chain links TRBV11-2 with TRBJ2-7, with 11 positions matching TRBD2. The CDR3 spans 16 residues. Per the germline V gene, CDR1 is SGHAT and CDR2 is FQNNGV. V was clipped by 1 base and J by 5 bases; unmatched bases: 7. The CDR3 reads CASSLGASGRSNEQYF. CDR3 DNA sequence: TGTGCCAGCAGCTTAGGGGCTAGCGGGAGGAGTAACGAGCAGTACTTC.

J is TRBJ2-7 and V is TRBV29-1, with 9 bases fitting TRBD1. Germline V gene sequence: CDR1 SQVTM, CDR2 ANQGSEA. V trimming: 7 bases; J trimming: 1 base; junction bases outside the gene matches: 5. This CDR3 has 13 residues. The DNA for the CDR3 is TGCAGCGGAGGACAGGGGCCTTCCTACGAGCAGTACTTC. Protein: CSGGQGPSYEQYF.

In nucleotides, the CDR3 is TGTGCCAGCAGGGCGGGAGGGCCTGTCGAGCAGTTCTTC. It yields the protein CASRAGGPVEQFF. The gene calls are TRBV28 and TRBJ2-1; 9 positions agree with TRBD2. CDR1 is MDHEN, CDR2 SYDVKM, per germline. The CDR3 has 13 amino acids. J gave up 10 bases and V 6 bases, and 7 bases lay outside the gene matches.

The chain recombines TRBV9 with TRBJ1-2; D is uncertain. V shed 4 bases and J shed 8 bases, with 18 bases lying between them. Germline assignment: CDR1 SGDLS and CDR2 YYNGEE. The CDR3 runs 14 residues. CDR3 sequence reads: CASSTPGLGGGYTF. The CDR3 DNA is TGTGCCAGCAGCACCCCCGGGCTCGGAGGAGGCTACACCTTC. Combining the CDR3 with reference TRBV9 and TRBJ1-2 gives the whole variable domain DSGVTQTPKHLITATGQRVTLRCSPRSGDLSVYWYQQSLDQGLQFLIQYYNGEERAKGNILERFSAQQFPDLHSELNLSSLELGDSALYFCASSTPGLGGGYTFGSGTRLTVV.

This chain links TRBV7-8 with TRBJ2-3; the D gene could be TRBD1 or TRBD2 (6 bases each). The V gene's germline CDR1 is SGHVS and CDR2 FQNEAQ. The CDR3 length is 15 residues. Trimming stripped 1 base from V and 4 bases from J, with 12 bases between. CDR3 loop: CASSLEGGWADTQYF. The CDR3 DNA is TGTGCCAGCAGCTTAGAGGGGGGCTGGGCAGATACGCAGTATTTT.

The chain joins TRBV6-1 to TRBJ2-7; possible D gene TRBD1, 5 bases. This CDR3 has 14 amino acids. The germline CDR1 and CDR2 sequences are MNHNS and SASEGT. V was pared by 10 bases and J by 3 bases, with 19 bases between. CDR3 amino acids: CATVTQGFIYEQYF. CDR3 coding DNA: TGTGCCACCGTGACGCAGGGTTTTATCTACGAGCAGTACTTC.

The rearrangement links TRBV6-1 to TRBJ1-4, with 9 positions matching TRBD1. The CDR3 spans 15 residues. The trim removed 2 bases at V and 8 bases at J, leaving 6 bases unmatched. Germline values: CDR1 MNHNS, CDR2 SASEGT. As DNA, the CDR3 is TGTGCCAGCAGTGAACAGGGGACAGGGCACGAAAAACTGTTTTTT. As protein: CASSEQGTGHEKLFF.

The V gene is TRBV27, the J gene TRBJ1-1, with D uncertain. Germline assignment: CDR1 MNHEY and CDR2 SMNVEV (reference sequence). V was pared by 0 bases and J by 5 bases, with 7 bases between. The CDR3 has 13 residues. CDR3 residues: CASSLSVGTEAFF. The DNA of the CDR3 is TGTGCCAGCAGTTTATCCGTGGGGACTGAAGCTTTCTTT.

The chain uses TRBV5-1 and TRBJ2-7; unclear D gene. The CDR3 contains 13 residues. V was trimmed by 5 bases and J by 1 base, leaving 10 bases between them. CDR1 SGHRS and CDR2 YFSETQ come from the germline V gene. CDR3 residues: CASRLAGSYEQYF. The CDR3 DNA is TGCGCCAGCAGACTCGCAGGATCCTACGAGCAGTACTTC.

In DNA, the CDR3 is TGTGCCAGCAGCTTGGTTAAGGGACAGGGCTACAATGAGCAGTTCTTC. Translating gives CASSLVKGQGYNEQFF. The chain is built from TRBV5-8 and TRBJ2-1, with 9 positions matching TRBD1. Germline V gives CDR1 SGHTS, CDR2 YDEGEE. The trim removed 0 bases at V and 3 bases at J, leaving 4 bases unmatched. The CDR3 sequence is 16 residues long.

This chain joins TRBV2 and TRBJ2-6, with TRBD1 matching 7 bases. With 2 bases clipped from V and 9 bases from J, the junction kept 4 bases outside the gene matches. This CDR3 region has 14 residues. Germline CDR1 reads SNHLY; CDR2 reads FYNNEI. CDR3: CASSEQGEGNVLTF. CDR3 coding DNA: TGTGCCAGCAGTGAACAGGGGGAAGGCAACGTCCTGACTTTC.

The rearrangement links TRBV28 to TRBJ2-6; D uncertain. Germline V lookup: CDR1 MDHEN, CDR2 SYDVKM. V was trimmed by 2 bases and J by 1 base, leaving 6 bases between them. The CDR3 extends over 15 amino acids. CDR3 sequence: CASSLIGSGANVLTF. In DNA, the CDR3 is TGTGCCAGCAGTTTAATAGGGTCTGGGGCCAACGTCCTGACTTTC.

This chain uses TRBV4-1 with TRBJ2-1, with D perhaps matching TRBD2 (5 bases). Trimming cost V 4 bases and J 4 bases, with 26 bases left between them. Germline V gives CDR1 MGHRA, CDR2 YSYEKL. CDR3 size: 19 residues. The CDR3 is CASSPRILFVRETYNEQFF. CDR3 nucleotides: TGCGCCAGCAGCCCTCGTATATTGTTCGTGAGGGAGACTTACAATGAGCAGTTCTTC.

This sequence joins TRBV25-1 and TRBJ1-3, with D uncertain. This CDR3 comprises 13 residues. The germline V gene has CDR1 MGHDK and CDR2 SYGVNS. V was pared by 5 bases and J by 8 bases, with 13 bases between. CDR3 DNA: TGTGCCAGCAGTAAGGAGGGCCCGGACACCATATATTTT. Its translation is CASSKEGPDTIYF.

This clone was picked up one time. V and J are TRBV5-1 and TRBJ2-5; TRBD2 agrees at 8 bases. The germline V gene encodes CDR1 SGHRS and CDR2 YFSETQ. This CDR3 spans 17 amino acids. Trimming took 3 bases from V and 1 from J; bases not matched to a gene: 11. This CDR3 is CASSWTGSTSVQETQYF. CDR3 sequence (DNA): TGCGCCAGCAGCTGGACGGGATCGACTAGCGTCCAAGAGACCCAGTACTTC.

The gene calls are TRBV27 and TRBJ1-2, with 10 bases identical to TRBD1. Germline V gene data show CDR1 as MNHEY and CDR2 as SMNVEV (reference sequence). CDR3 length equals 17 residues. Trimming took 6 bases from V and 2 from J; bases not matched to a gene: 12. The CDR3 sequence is CASRLRGTGVANYGYTF. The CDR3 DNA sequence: TGTGCCAGCAGACTTAGGGGGACAGGGGTGGCAAACTATGGCTACACCTTC.

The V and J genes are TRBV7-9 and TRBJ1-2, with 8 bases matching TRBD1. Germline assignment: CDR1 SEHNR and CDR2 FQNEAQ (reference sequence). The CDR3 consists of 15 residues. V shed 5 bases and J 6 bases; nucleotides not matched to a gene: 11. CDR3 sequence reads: CASSPQDRVLDGYTF. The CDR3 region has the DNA TGTGCCAGCAGCCCCCAGGACAGGGTCCTCGATGGCTACACCTTC.

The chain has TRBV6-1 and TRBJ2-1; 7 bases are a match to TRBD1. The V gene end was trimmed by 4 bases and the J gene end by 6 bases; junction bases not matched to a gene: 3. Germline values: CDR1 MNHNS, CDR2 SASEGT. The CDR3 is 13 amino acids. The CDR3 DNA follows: TGTGCCAGCAGTGTCACAGGGGCCAATGAGCAGTTCTTC. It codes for CASSVTGANEQFF.